This entry lists 8 T cell receptor beta chains sequenced from one sample in a study of CD8+ T cells in alopecia areata. Sequencing templates came from extracted RNA that was reverse transcribed into cDNA. Measured with immunoSEQ multiplex PCR; TCRdb has only the in-frame clones, and not every one. The table records roughly 200,000 clones, approximately 62% of them present only once. Sequences were derived from CD4+ T cells sorted from blood, sampled at week 0. The receptors were gathered from a human donor with alopecia areata.

The V call is TRBV30, the J call TRBJ1-2; the D gene is possibly TRBD1 (5 bases). Germline V gene data show CDR1 as GTSNPN and CDR2 as SVGIG (reference sequence). The V and J ends lost 1 base and 6 bases respectively, with 18 bases between them. The length of the CDR3 is 15 residues. The CDR3 sequence is CAWSAHLRGGDGYTF. The CDR3, as DNA: TGTGCCTGGAGTGCCCACCTGCGGGGGGGAGATGGCTACACCTTC.

A single count supports this clone. The chain recombines TRBV19 with TRBJ1-2; TRBD1 aligns across 7 bases. The V and J ends lost 7 bases and 8 bases, in that order; junction bases with no gene match: 10. Looked up from germline, CDR1 is LNHDA and CDR2 is SQIVND (reference sequence). The CDR3 is 13 residues long. DNA for the CDR3: TGTGCCAGTACACCGGCCAGGGGGTTCGGCTACACCTTC. Translated: CASTPARGFGYTF.

As DNA, the CDR3 is TGTGCCAGCAGTGAGGGTGTGAGGGACCGAGAGACCCAGTACTTC. This sequence encodes CASSEGVRDRETQYF. The V and J genes are TRBV25-1 and TRBJ2-5; TRBD1 or TRBD2 may be the D gene (5 bases each). There are 15 residues in the CDR3. Germline V gene data show CDR1 as MGHDK and CDR2 as SYGVNS. V dropped 3 bases and J dropped 4 bases, with 15 bases sitting between them.

The chain is built from TRBV2 and TRBJ1-4; D remains unclear. Germline assignment: CDR1 SNHLY and CDR2 FYNNEI. Trimming left V 7 bases short and J 8 bases short, with 20 bases between. This CDR3 region has 15 residues. This CDR3 reads CASTRLPKSGEKLFF. DNA of the CDR3: TGTGCCAGCACTCGCCTACCAAAGTCGGGCGAAAAACTGTTTTTT.

The gene calls are TRBV5-1 and TRBJ1-2; TRBD1 aligns across 8 bases. V dropped 0 bases and J dropped 8; count of bases not matched to a gene: 12. This CDR3 is 16 amino acids long. Germline V lookup: CDR1 SGHRS, CDR2 YFSETQ. The CDR3 nucleotides are TGCGCCAGCAGCTTGGGATCAGGGGGCCCGGCGGTAGGCTACACCTTC. Its translation is CASSLGSGGPAVGYTF.

This chain connects TRBV30 to TRBJ2-6; possibly TRBD2 for D (6 bases). Germline-derived CDR1 and CDR2 are GTSNPN and SVGIG (reference sequence). The CDR3 is made up of 14 amino acids. The germline V and J ends were trimmed by 7 bases and 4 bases, with 14 bases remaining between them. The CDR3 reads CASGEDRGANVLTF. As DNA, the CDR3 is TGTGCCTCCGGGGAGGATAGGGGGGCCAACGTCCTGACTTTC.

The gene calls are TRBV29-1 and TRBJ1-2; no definite D call. Germline loops: CDR1 SQVTM, CDR2 ANQGSEA. The CDR3 runs 13 residues. With 4 bases removed from V and 4 bases from J, the gap between germline ends came to 13 bases. This chain's CDR3 is CSVAWRGGYGYTF. Here the CDR3 DNA reads TGCAGCGTTGCATGGCGCGGTGGCTATGGCTACACCTTC.

This chain connects TRBV5-1 to TRBJ2-7; maybe TRBD2 (6 bases). This CDR3 has 15 amino acids. Germline loops: CDR1 SGHRS, CDR2 YFSETQ. Trimming left V 0 bases short and J 2 bases short, with 12 bases between. The CDR3 sequence: CASSLGGGTTYEQYF. The CDR3 DNA is TGCGCCAGCAGCTTGGGCGGAGGGACGACCTACGAGCAGTACTTC.